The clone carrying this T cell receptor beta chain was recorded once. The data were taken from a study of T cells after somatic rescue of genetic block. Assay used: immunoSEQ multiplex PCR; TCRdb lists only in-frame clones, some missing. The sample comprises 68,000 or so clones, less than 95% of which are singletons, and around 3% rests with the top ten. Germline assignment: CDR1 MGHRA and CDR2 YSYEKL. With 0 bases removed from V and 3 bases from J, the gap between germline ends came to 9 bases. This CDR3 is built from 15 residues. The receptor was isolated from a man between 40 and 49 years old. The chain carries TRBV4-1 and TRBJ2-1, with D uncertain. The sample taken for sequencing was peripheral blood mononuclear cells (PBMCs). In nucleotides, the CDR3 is TGCGCCAGCAGCCAAGATTTAACGGACTACAATGAGCAGTTCTTC. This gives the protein CASSQDLTDYNEQFF.